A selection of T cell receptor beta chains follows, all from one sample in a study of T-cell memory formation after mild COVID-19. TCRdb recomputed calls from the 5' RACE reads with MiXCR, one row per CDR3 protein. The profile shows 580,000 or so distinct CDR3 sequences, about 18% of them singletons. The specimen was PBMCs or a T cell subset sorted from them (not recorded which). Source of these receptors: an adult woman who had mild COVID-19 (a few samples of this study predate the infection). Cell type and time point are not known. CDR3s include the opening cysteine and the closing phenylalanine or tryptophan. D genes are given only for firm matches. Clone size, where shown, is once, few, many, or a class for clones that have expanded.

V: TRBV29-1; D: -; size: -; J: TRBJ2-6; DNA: TGCAGCGTTGCGGAGAGGGCTGGGGCCAACGTCCTGACTTTC; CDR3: CSVAERAGANVLTF
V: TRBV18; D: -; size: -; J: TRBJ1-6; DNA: TGTGCCAGCTCACGACAGGATAATTCACCCCTCCACTTT; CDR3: CASSRQDNSPLHF
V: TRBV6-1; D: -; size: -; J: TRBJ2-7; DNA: TGTGCCAGCAGTGGCGACTTGTACGAGCAGTACTTC; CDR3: CASSGDLYEQYF
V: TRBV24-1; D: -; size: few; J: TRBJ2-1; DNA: TGTGCCACCAGTGATTCCATTCGGACACGATTCCTCCACAATGAGCAGTTCTTC; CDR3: CATSDSIRTRFLHNEQFF
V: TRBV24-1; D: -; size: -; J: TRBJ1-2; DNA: TGTGCCACCAGTGACCCTTGGAGAGGAGGCTACACCTTC; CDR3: CATSDPWRGGYTF
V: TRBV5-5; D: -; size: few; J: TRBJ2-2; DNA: TGTGCCAGCAGCACGTCATTGGCAGGGGCGAACACCGGGGAGCTGTTTTTT; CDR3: CASSTSLAGANTGELFF
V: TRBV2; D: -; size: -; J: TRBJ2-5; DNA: TGTGCCAGCAGCCGGGGTATGGCGGACCAAGAGACCCAGTACTTC; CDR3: CASSRGMADQETQYF
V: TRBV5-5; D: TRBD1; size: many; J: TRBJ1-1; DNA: TGTGCCAGCAGCGCCTCAGGGGGCGCGTACACTGAAGCTTTCTTT; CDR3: CASSASGGAYTEAFF
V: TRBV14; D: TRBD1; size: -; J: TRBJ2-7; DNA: TGTGCCAGCAGCCAAGGGGGACAGAGTCCCTTCTACGAGCAGTACTTC; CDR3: CASSQGGQSPFYEQYF
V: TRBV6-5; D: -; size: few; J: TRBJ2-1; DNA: TGTGCCAGCAGTTACGGGGGCTGGGAGCAGTTCTTC; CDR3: CASSYGGWEQFF
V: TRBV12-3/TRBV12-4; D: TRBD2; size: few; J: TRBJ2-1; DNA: TGTGCCAGCAGCCACTTACCACTAGCGGCAAGCTCCTACAATGAGCAGTTCTTC; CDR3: CASSHLPLAASSYNEQFF
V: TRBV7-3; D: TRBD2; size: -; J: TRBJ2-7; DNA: TGTGCCAGCAGCTTAATGGCGGGGGGGTCCTACGAGCAGTACTTC; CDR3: CASSLMAGGSYEQYF
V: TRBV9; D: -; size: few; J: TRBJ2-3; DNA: TGTGCCAGCAGCGTTCCCCCCACAGATACGCAGTATTTT; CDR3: CASSVPPTDTQYF